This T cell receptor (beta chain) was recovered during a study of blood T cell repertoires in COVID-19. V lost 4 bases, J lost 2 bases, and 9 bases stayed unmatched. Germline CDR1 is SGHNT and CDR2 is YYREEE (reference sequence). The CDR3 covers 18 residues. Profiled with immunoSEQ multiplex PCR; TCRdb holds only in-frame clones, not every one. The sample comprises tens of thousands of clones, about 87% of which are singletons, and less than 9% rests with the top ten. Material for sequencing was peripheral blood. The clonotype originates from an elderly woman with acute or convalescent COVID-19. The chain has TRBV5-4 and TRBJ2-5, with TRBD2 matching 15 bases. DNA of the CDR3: TGTGCCAGCAGCAAGCCAACCGGGACTAGCGGGAGGCAAGAGACCCAGTACTTC. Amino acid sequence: CASSKPTGTSGRQETQYF. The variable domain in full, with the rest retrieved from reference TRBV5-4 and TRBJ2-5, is ETGVTQSPTHLIKTRGQQVTLRCSSQSGHNTVSWYQQALGQGPQFIFQYYREEENGRGNFPPRFSGLQFPNYSSELNVNALELDDSALYLCASSKPTGTSGRQETQYFGPGTRLLVL.